Below are 14 T cell receptor beta chains sequenced from a single sample in a study of blood T cell repertoires in COVID-19. Measured with immunoSEQ multiplex PCR; TCRdb has only the in-frame clones, and not every one. The data hold 150,000 to 200,000 clones, with around 88% observed a single time. Sequenced sample: peripheral blood. The receptors stem from a human donor in a cohort sampled during active COVID-19.

The rearrangement joins TRBV7-9 to TRBJ1-4, with TRBD1 identical over 7 bases. V dropped 5 bases and J dropped 5; count of bases not matched to a gene: 5. Germline loops: CDR1 SEHNR, CDR2 FQNEAQ (reference sequence). The CDR3 consists of 14 residues. CDR3 loop: CASSQTGYNEKLFF. In nucleotides, the CDR3 is TGTGCCAGCAGCCAGACAGGGTACAATGAAAAACTGTTTTTT.

This clone was counted a single time. The chain employs TRBV28 and TRBJ1-5; no clear D. The germline V and J ends were trimmed by 4 bases and 5 bases, with 6 bases remaining between them. Germline CDR1 reads MDHEN; CDR2 reads SYDVKM. The CDR3 extends over 12 amino acids. CDR3 amino acids: CASSSIDQPQHF. The DNA for the CDR3 is TGTGCCAGCAGTTCTATCGATCAGCCCCAGCATTTT. Based on the CDR3 plus reference TRBV28 and TRBJ1-5, the full variable domain is DVKVTQSSRYLVKRTGEKVFLECVQDMDHENMFWYRQDPGLGLRLIYFSYDVKMKEKGDIPEGYSVSREKKERFSLILESASTNQTSMYLCASSSIDQPQHFGDGTRLSIL.

The chain couples TRBV29-1 to TRBJ2-7; 8 nucleotides agree with TRBD2. J lost 2 bases, V lost 7 bases, and 7 bases had no gene match. CDR3 length: 13 residues. The germline gives CDR1 SQVTM, CDR2 ANQGSEA. CDR3: CSAAGGRTYEQYF. CDR3 coding DNA: TGCAGCGCCGCGGGGGGCCGAACCTACGAGCAGTACTTC.

The chain has TRBV2 and TRBJ2-7, with 10 bases matching TRBD2. V lost 3 bases to trimming and J lost 3 bases; unmatched junction nucleotides: 8. The CDR3 length is 16 residues. Germline V gives CDR1 SNHLY, CDR2 FYNNEI. For the CDR3, the DNA is TGTGCCAGCAGTGAGGGAAGCGGGAGGGAAATCTACGAGCAGTACTTC. Amino acid sequence: CASSEGSGREIYEQYF.

The chain employs TRBV28 and TRBJ2-7; TRBD1 matches at 9 bases. V lost 6 bases to trimming and J lost 2 bases; unmatched junction nucleotides: 5. The CDR3 consists of 14 residues. Per germline, CDR1 MDHEN and CDR2 SYDVKM. The CDR3: CASRYDRGAYEQYF. The DNA for the CDR3 is TGTGCCAGCAGGTATGACAGGGGGGCCTACGAGCAGTACTTC.

CDR3: CASSPSPRTRHYEQYF. The DNA for the CDR3 is TGTGCCAGCAGCCCTTCACCAAGGACTAGACACTACGAGCAGTACTTC. The chain couples TRBV11-3 to TRBJ2-7; 7 nucleotides line up with TRBD2. The J segment lost 3 bases and the V segment lost 5 bases, leaving 13 bases of the junction unmatched. The CDR3 is 16 residues long. Germline V gives CDR1 SGHNT, CDR2 YENEEA.

J is TRBJ2-4 and V is TRBV4-2, with 9 bases that match TRBD1. After removal of 4 bases from V and 2 bases from J, the junction contained 3 bases not matched to a gene. CDR1 LGHNA and CDR2 YNFKEQ come from the germline V gene. CDR3 length: 15 residues. The CDR3 loop is CASSPDRGSKNIQYF. CDR3 bases: TGTGCCAGCAGCCCGGACAGGGGATCCAAAAACATTCAGTACTTC.

The V and J genes are TRBV28 and TRBJ2-7; 10 bases align to TRBD1. With V trimmed by 7 bases and J by 5 bases, 5 bases remained unmatched. The germline V gene encodes CDR1 MDHEN and CDR2 SYDVKM. The CDR3 spans 13 residues. The CDR3 DNA follows: TGTGCCAGCACCCGGGACAGGGGAGACGAGCAGTACTTC. Translated, it gives CASTRDRGDEQYF.

The chain joins TRBV6-2 or TRBV6-3 to TRBJ2-7; tentatively, D is TRBD1 (6 bases). This CDR3 has 16 amino acids. The germline V gene has CDR1 MNHEY and CDR2 SVGEGT. V gave up 2 bases and J gave up 0 bases, with 14 bases separating them. This CDR3 reads CASSYPSQGISYEQYF. CDR3 coding DNA: TGTGCCAGCAGTTACCCTAGCCAGGGGATCTCCTACGAGCAGTACTTC.

This sequence joins TRBV19 and TRBJ1-5; no clear D. The CDR3 sequence is 12 residues long. Germline lookup yields CDR1 LNHDA and CDR2 SQIVND (reference sequence). Trimming stripped 3 bases from V and 8 bases from J, with 8 bases between. CDR3 nucleotide sequence: TGTGCCAGTAGTATTCAGGTAGAGCCCCAGCATTTT. Protein product: CASSIQVEPQHF.

The V and J genes are TRBV10-3 and TRBJ1-5; TRBD1 is a possible D gene (6 bases). The CDR3 is 17 amino acids. CDR1 and CDR2 (germline): ENHRY, SYGVKD. Trimming took off 1 base at V and 4 bases at J, with 17 bases between the two ends. The CDR3: CAISEFGPAGANQPQHF. CDR3 in DNA: TGTGCCATCAGTGAGTTCGGCCCGGCAGGGGCTAATCAGCCCCAGCATTTT.

In its sample, this clone was seen once. The J gene is TRBJ2-7, the V gene TRBV11-3; 14 bases are shared with TRBD2. The CDR3 has 15 amino acids. Per germline, CDR1 SGHNT and CDR2 YENEEA. The junction had 5 bases not matched to a gene; V was cut back by 5 bases and J by 5 bases. The CDR3 protein is CASSPGTSGRNEQYF. The CDR3 DNA follows: TGTGCCAGCAGCCCGGGGACTAGCGGGAGAAACGAGCAGTACTTC.

The rearrangement joins TRBV11-2 to TRBJ2-7; 7 bases match TRBD2. V lost 5 bases, J lost 12 bases, and 10 bases stayed unmatched. CDR3 size: 12 residues. Germline CDR1 and CDR2: SGHAT and FQNNGV. Here the CDR3 DNA reads TGTGCCAGCAGCCGGGACTATGGAGAGGGGTACTTC. Encoded protein: CASSRDYGEGYF.

This chain links TRBV28 with TRBJ1-5, with D perhaps TRBD1 (6 bases). This CDR3 is built from 17 residues. Trimming left V 6 bases short and J 9 bases short, with 27 bases between. From germline, CDR1 is MDHEN and CDR2 SYDVKM. CDR3 sequence reads: CASSLRGGHPGSRPQHF. The DNA of the CDR3 is TGTGCCAGCAGCCTCCGTGGGGGACACCCCGGGTCGAGGCCCCAGCATTTT.